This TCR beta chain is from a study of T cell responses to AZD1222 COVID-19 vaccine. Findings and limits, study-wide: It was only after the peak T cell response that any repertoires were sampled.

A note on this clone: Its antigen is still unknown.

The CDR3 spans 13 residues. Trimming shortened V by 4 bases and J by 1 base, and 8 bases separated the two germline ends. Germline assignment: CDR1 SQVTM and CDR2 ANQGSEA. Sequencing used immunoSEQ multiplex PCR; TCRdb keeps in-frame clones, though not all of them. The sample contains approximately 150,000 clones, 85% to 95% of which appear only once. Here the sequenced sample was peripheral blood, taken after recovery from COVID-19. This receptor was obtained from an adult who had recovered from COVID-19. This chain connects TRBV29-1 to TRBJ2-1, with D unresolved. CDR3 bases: TGCAGCGTTGCCAGGTTGTCCTACAATGAGCAGTTCTTC. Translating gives CSVARLSYNEQFF.